Listed here are 2 T cell receptor beta chains from one sample, sequenced in a study of post-analysis software for immune sequencing data. Overall study results and limits: When patients were compared with controls, five TRBV segments were more frequent, TRBV5-6, TRBV5-1 and TRBV20-1 among them.

What these receptors recognize is not known. Presence of unique molecular identifiers characterized the TCR beta cDNA libraries. Using its own MiXCR run on the PCR reads, TCRdb lists one record per CDR3 protein. The sample yields roughly 650,000 distinct CDR3 sequences, 55% to 70% seen once. Sample: blood. The source is a girl aged 2 to 9 with multiple sclerosis.

The chain combines TRBV4-1 with TRBJ2-3; 15 bases line up with TRBD2. The CDR3 extends over 19 amino acids. Germline CDR1 reads MGHRA; CDR2 reads YSYEKL. Trimming took 0 bases from V and 2 from J; bases not matched to a gene: 6. Here the CDR3 DNA reads TGCGCCAGCAGCCAAGACGTGGGACTAGCGGGAGGACACACAGATACGCAGTATTTT. Protein product: CASSQDVGLAGGHTDTQYF.

V gene TRBV7-3 combines with J gene TRBJ2-3; TRBD2 agrees at 13 bases. This CDR3 comprises 16 residues. Unmatched junction bases numbered 7, after V lost 4 bases and J lost 6 bases. Germline CDR1 reads SGHTA; CDR2 reads FQGTGA. CDR3: CASSSTGTSGMDTQYF. In DNA, the CDR3 is TGTGCCAGCAGCTCGACCGGGACTAGCGGGATGGATACGCAGTATTTT.